What follows is one T cell receptor (beta chain) and its context. The PCR made use of 60 Vbeta and 13 Jbeta primers. Sequencing used immunoSEQ multiplex PCR; TCRdb keeps in-frame clones, though not all of them. The sample lists about 130,000 clones; around 72% were seen once. V lost 7 bases and J lost 4; bases outside the gene matches: 10. This CDR3 has 15 amino acids. Germline V gives CDR1 SEHNR, CDR2 FQNEAQ (reference sequence). The data stem from a study of cytomegalovirus exposure and HLA in healthy donors. The V and J genes are TRBV7-9 and TRBJ1-3, with TRBD1 matching over 7 bases. This receptor was obtained from a human donor in good health. Sequencing input: PBMCs. The chain's CDR3 is CASTTGLSVGNTIYF. CDR3 bases: TGTGCCAGCACGACAGGGCTTTCGGTCGGAAACACCATATATTTT.